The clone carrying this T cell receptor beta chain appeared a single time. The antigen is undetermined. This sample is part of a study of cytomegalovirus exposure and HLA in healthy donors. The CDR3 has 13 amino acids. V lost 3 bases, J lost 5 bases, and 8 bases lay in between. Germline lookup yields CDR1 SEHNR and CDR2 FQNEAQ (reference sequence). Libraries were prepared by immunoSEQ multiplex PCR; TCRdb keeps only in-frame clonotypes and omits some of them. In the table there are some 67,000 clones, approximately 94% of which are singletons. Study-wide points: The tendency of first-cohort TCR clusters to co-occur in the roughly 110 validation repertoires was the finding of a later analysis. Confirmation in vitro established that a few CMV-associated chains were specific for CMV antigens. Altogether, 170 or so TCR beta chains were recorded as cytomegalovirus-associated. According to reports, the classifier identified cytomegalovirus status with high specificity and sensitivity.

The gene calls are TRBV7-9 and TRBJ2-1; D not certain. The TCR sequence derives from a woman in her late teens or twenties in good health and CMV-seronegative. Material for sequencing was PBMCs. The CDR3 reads CASSFLGNNEQFF. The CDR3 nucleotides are TGTGCCAGCAGCTTTCTAGGAAACAATGAGCAGTTCTTC.